The clone carrying this TCR beta chain has at least ten counts. Time point given: newly diagnosed GD, antithyroid drugs for less than 3 months. PBMC-derived RNA was used for the TCR library. Staff drew roughly 10 milliliters of peripheral blood into EDTA tubes. The data derive from a study of regulatory T cells in long-lasting Graves disease. Study at large: Recently diagnosed Graves' patients had received antithyroid drugs for under 3 months.

Researchers made TCR beta libraries by using iRepertoire HTBI primers and running Arm-PCR on CDR3 regions. One entry per CDR3 protein results from TCRdb running MiXCR on the multiplex PCR reads. The top ten hold around 20% of the sample, which has about 330,000 distinct CDR3 sequences, around 16% seen once. This same sample was also part of a study on T cells in Graves' hyperthyroidism and ophthalmopathy. That paper states: The HTBI primer set served for first-round RT-PCR of the TCR CDR3. The model foresaw ophthalmopathy a median about 6.5 months prior to onset.

This sequence was found in a woman in her late teens or twenties with Graves disease. The starting material was peripheral blood mononuclear cells (PBMCs), obtained at new diagnosis, from a patient treated with antithyroid drugs.

As DNA, the CDR3 is TGTGCCAGCAGTTACTCGAAGGGCGGGGGGGCGAGCACAGATACGCAGTATTTT. Translated: CASSYSKGGGASTDTQYF. This chain joins TRBV6-5 and TRBJ2-3; 9 bases are a match to TRBD2. The CDR3 sequence is 18 residues long. V lost 0 bases and J lost 0; bases outside the gene matches: 7. CDR1 MNHEY and CDR2 SVGAGI come from the germline V gene.